Presented here are 30 T cell receptor beta chains from one specimen sequenced in a study of T cells in Graves' hyperthyroidism and ophthalmopathy. TCR beta CDR3 regions were amplified from RNA. HTBI primers were the set used in a first-round RT-PCR of the TCR CDR3. From the multiplex PCR reads, TCRdb called clonotypes with MiXCR, one entry per CDR3 protein. The sample records about 560,000 distinct CDR3 sequences, approximately 15% being singletons. The sample consisted of blood. The receptors originated from a woman aged 25 to 45 with Graves' hyperthyroidism.

The table lists this clonotype with many counts. CDR3 amino acids: CASSYSPSGSSYEQYF. The CDR3 DNA is TGTGCCAGCAGTTACTCTCCTAGCGGGAGTTCCTACGAGCAGTACTTC. The chain is built from TRBV6-5 and TRBJ2-7; 10 bases are shared with TRBD2. Germline V gene lookup returns CDR1 MNHEY and CDR2 SVGAGI. This CDR3 comprises 16 residues. The trim removed 0 bases at V and 1 base at J, leaving 3 bases unmatched.

This clonotype was seen a handful of times. V is TRBV13 and J is TRBJ2-1; 15 bases agree with TRBD2. Per the germline V gene, CDR1 is PRHDT and CDR2 is FYEKMQ (reference sequence). The V and J ends lost 4 bases and 4 bases, in that order; junction bases with no gene match: 11. This CDR3 contains 19 residues. The CDR3 bases are TGTGCCAGCAGCTCATTTGGACTAGCGGGAGGGCCTATATACAATGAGCAGTTCTTC. Its protein is CASSSFGLAGGPIYNEQFF.

CDR3 nucleotide sequence: TGTGCCAGCAGCTTGCACAGGGGATGGAATGGCTACACCTTC. This encodes CASSLHRGWNGYTF. The rearrangement uses TRBV7-9 and TRBJ1-2; TRBD1 matches at 7 bases. This CDR3 has 14 amino acids. Losses at the gene ends were 3 bases for V and 6 bases for J; bases not matched to a gene: 7. Germline loops: CDR1 SEHNR, CDR2 FQNEAQ (reference sequence).

The table lists this clonotype with many counts. The CDR3 DNA reads as TGTGCCAGCAGCCAGTTAGCGGGAGGGCCGGGTTACAATGAGCAGTTCTTC. This translates into CASSQLAGGPGYNEQFF. The V gene is TRBV7-3, the J gene TRBJ2-1; 11 nucleotides agree with TRBD2. V trimming: 5 bases; J trimming: 4 bases; junction bases outside the gene matches: 10. The CDR3 length is 17 residues. Germline values: CDR1 SGHTA, CDR2 FQGTGA.

There are many counts of this clonotype. V is TRBV27 and J is TRBJ1-1; no clear D. Germline CDR1 reads MNHEY; CDR2 reads SMNVEV (reference sequence). Trimming removed 7 bases at V and 3 bases at J, with 9 bases between. The CDR3 is 12 residues long. CDR3 bases: TGTGCCAGCATCTCGGGCCACACTGAAGCTTTCTTT. This sequence encodes CASISGHTEAFF.

The V gene is TRBV5-1, the J gene TRBJ2-2; 9 nucleotides align to TRBD2. Per germline, CDR1 SGHRS and CDR2 YFSETQ. The CDR3 length is 18 residues. J was trimmed by 4 bases and V by 3 bases; bases with no gene match: 13. The CDR3 protein is CASSWTSSGSGVTGELFF. In DNA, the CDR3 is TGCGCCAGCAGCTGGACGAGTAGCGGGAGTGGGGTCACCGGGGAGCTGTTTTTT. The whole variable domain, filled in from reference TRBV5-1 and TRBJ2-2, reads KAGVTQTPRYLIKTRGQQVTLSCSPISGHRSVSWYQQTPGQGLQFLFEYFSETQRNKGNFPGRFSGRQFSNSRSEMNVSTLELGDSALYLCASSWTSSGSGVTGELFFGEGSRLTVL.

The chain links TRBV7-9 to TRBJ2-7; D may match TRBD1 or TRBD2 (6 bases each). The CDR3 extends over 15 amino acids. Germline V gives CDR1 SEHNR, CDR2 FQNEAQ (reference sequence). The V gene lost 2 bases and the J gene lost 5 bases, with 16 bases spanning the gap. CDR3 sequence: CASSLKGGLGDEQYF. The CDR3 DNA is TGTGCCAGCAGCTTAAAAGGGGGGCTAGGCGACGAGCAGTACTTC.

The rearrangement uses TRBV5-1 and TRBJ2-2; possibly TRBD1 for D (6 bases). The CDR3 sequence is 15 residues long. Germline V gene lookup returns CDR1 SGHRS and CDR2 YFSETQ. The V end lost 1 base, the J end lost 1 base, and 8 bases lay between the germline ends. The chain's CDR3 is CASSLNRENTGELFF. DNA of the CDR3: TGCGCCAGCAGCTTGAACAGGGAGAACACCGGGGAGCTGTTTTTT.

V and J are TRBV6-2 or TRBV6-3 and TRBJ1-1, with D hard to call. Trimming took off 1 base at V and 7 bases at J, with 4 bases between the two ends. The CDR3 consists of 11 residues. Per germline, CDR1 MNHEY and CDR2 SVGEGT. The CDR3 protein is CASSYYSEAFF. CDR3 DNA sequence: TGTGCCAGCAGTTACTACAGTGAAGCTTTCTTT.

This clonotype was detected a few times. The chain is built from TRBV5-1 and TRBJ1-2, with no clear D. Per germline, CDR1 SGHRS and CDR2 YFSETQ. The CDR3 runs 13 residues. The V and J ends lost 0 bases and 7 bases respectively, with 10 bases between them. CDR3 sequence (DNA): TGCGCCAGCAGCTTGGACATGTTGCGTGGCTACACCTTC. It codes for CASSLDMLRGYTF.

The chain links TRBV7-9 to TRBJ2-6, with D perhaps TRBD1 or TRBD2 (6 bases each). Per germline, CDR1 SEHNR and CDR2 FQNEAQ (reference sequence). This CDR3 is built from 14 residues. The CDR3 sequence is CAKQRGDGANVLTF. The DNA for the CDR3 is TGTGCTAAGCAGAGGGGGGACGGGGCCAACGTCCTGACTTTC.

This clonotype was detected ten times or more. The chain links TRBV20-1 to TRBJ1-1, with 10 positions matching TRBD1. This CDR3 is 17 amino acids long. Germline CDR1 reads DFQATT; CDR2 reads SNEGSKA (reference sequence). Trimming cost V 3 bases and J 1 base; bases outside gene matches: 11. The CDR3 reads CSASTGTGVTGNTEAFF. DNA for the CDR3: TGCAGTGCTAGTACCGGGACAGGGGTCACCGGGAACACTGAAGCTTTCTTT.

The sample holds a few counts of this clonotype. Here the CDR3 reads CAWSVPVPLGKEQYF. Here the CDR3 DNA reads TGTGCCTGGAGTGTACCCGTTCCCCTGGGTAAAGAGCAGTACTTC. The gene calls are TRBV30 and TRBJ2-7; D gene unclear. V lost 0 bases to trimming and J lost 7 bases, with 19 bases between them. This CDR3 comprises 15 residues. Germline assignment: CDR1 GTSNPN and CDR2 SVGIG (reference sequence).

This chain connects TRBV19 to TRBJ2-1; D remains unclear. The V end lost 3 bases, the J end lost 6 bases, and 15 bases lay between the germline ends. CDR1 LNHDA and CDR2 SQIVND come from the germline V gene (reference sequence). The CDR3 covers 15 residues. This CDR3 reads CASSIGNLPGNEQFF. CDR3 nucleotides: TGTGCCAGTAGTATTGGTAACCTACCTGGCAATGAGCAGTTCTTC.

The rearrangement uses TRBV9 and TRBJ1-2; 7 bases are a match to TRBD1. V lost 0 bases to trimming and J lost 10 bases; unmatched junction nucleotides: 9. Looked up from germline, CDR1 is SGDLS and CDR2 is YYNGEE. This CDR3 has 14 amino acids. The CDR3 coding sequence is TGTGCCAGCAGCGTAGAGAAGGGGGCGGCGTTCTACACCTTC. It is translated as CASSVEKGAAFYTF.

The J gene is TRBJ2-2, the V gene TRBV6-5, with unresolved D. The V gene lost 0 bases and the J gene lost 2 bases, with 10 bases spanning the gap. The V gene's germline CDR1 is MNHEY and CDR2 SVGAGI. This CDR3 spans 16 amino acids. CDR3 nucleotide sequence: TGTGCCAGCAGTTACTCATGGGGTGGAAACACCGGGGAGCTGTTTTTT. Amino acid sequence: CASSYSWGGNTGELFF.

This clonotype has at least ten counts. The V gene is TRBV7-9, the J gene TRBJ2-3; D is undetermined. The V end lost 5 bases, the J end lost 2 bases, and 8 bases lay between the germline ends. Germline V gene data show CDR1 as SEHNR and CDR2 as FQNEAQ (reference sequence). The CDR3 length is 13 residues. The CDR3 DNA is TGTGCCAGCAGCCTACGGATCACAGATACGCAGTATTTT. Translation: CASSLRITDTQYF.

V gene TRBV10-3 combines with J gene TRBJ2-1; 8 bases agree with TRBD1. Looked up from germline, CDR1 is ENHRY and CDR2 is SYGVKD. V shed 10 bases and J 4 bases; nucleotides not matched to a gene: 9. CDR3 length: 14 amino acids. In nucleotides, the CDR3 is TGTGCCACCACCGGGACAGGTCGGTACAATGAGCAGTTCTTC. Its translation is CATTGTGRYNEQFF.

Of note for this clonotype: A read error is likely, as this CDR3 ends without the conserved phenylalanine or tryptophan. This chain connects TRBV15 to TRBJ2-2; TRBD1 aligns across 9 bases. Germline CDR1 reads LNHNV; CDR2 reads YYDKDF (reference sequence). The CDR3 spans 16 residues. Trimming took 2 bases from V and 7 from J; bases not matched to a gene: 8. The CDR3: CATSRTLDRGDGELFS. CDR3 coding DNA: TGTGCCACCAGCAGAACCCTGGACAGGGGTGACGGGGAGCTGTTTTCT.

Many counts were recorded for this clonotype. The V and J genes are TRBV3-1 and TRBJ2-3; D unresolved. V was trimmed by 4 bases and J by 7 bases, leaving 12 bases between them. The CDR3 is 13 amino acids. Germline V lookup: CDR1 LGHDT, CDR2 YNNKEL (reference sequence). The DNA of the CDR3 is TGTGCCAGCAGCCCCCGAATAGCTAATACGCAGTATTTT. Protein product: CASSPRIANTQYF.

The chain is built from TRBV27 and TRBJ2-4; weak D call: TRBD1 (5 bases). Trimming shortened V by 6 bases and J by 12 bases, and 12 bases separated the two germline ends. Germline CDR1 and CDR2: MNHEY and SMNVEV (reference sequence). This CDR3 has 11 amino acids. The CDR3, as DNA: TGTGCCAGCAGCCGAGGACAAGATCAGTACTTC. It encodes CASSRGQDQYF.

J is TRBJ2-2 and V is TRBV20-1; 10 nucleotides agree with TRBD2. The germline CDR1 and CDR2 sequences are DFQATT and SNEGSKA (reference sequence). Unmatched junction bases numbered 7, after V lost 6 bases and J lost 0 bases. The CDR3 runs 16 residues. DNA of the CDR3: TGCAGTGCGAGAAATAGCGGGAGGACGAACACCGGGGAGCTGTTTTTT. This translates into CSARNSGRTNTGELFF.

This clonotype has ten or more counts. V gene TRBV12-3 or TRBV12-4 combines with J gene TRBJ2-5; 9 nucleotides line up with TRBD1. V trimming: 5 bases; J trimming: 6 bases; junction bases outside the gene matches: 10. This CDR3 spans 15 amino acids. CDR3 coding DNA: TGTGCCAGCAGTCCCCCACAGGGGGCAATAAAGACCCAGTACTTC. Amino acids: CASSPPQGAIKTQYF.

This clonotype came up many times. The V gene is TRBV18, the J gene TRBJ2-3; possible D gene TRBD1, 5 bases. There are 15 residues in the CDR3. V dropped 3 bases and J dropped 1 base, with 11 bases sitting between them. Germline values: CDR1 KGHSH, CDR2 LQKENI. In DNA, the CDR3 is TGTGCCAGCTCACCCCTCGCAGGGCGCACAGATACGCAGTATTTT. Its protein product is CASSPLAGRTDTQYF.

This clonotype was detected many times. The V and J genes are TRBV6-1 and TRBJ1-5; 8 bases align to TRBD1. V trimming: 4 bases; J trimming: 1 base; junction bases outside the gene matches: 3. The germline V gene has CDR1 MNHNS and CDR2 SASEGT. The CDR3 has 15 amino acids. CDR3 DNA: TGTGCCAGCAGTGCCCAGGGGGCGAGCAATCAGCCCCAGCATTTT. Residues: CASSAQGASNQPQHF.

Of note for this clonotype: It may be a read error: a sequence one base away is much more abundant. The chain couples TRBV7-9 to TRBJ2-7; 7 nucleotides agree with TRBD2. Germline values: CDR1 SEHNR, CDR2 FQNEAQ (reference sequence). The junction had 6 bases not matched to a gene; V was cut back by 4 bases and J by 3 bases. The CDR3 spans 14 residues. The CDR3 bases are TGTGCCAGCAGCTCGGGACGGGGGGACTACGAGCAGTACTTC. This sequence encodes CASSSGRGDYEQYF.

This clonotype was seen at least ten times. The chain recombines TRBV11-2 with TRBJ2-5, with 13 bases identical to TRBD2. CDR1 is SGHAT and CDR2 is FQNNGV in the germline V gene. The CDR3 runs to 18 residues. J lost 7 bases, V lost 6 bases, and 17 bases had no gene match. The CDR3 bases are TGTGCCAGCAGTTCTCGCTCCGGGACTAGCGGGACATTAGGGACCCAGTACTTC. Translated: CASSSRSGTSGTLGTQYF.

This clonotype showed up just a few times. V gene TRBV20-1 combines with J gene TRBJ1-3, with no clear D. The V end was cut by 8 bases, the J end by 2 bases, with 4 bases between. This CDR3 comprises 10 residues. In germline, CDR1 is DFQATT, CDR2 SNEGSKA (reference sequence). CDR3 DNA sequence: TGCAGTTGGCCTGGAAACACCATATATTTT. It encodes CSWPGNTIYF.

In its sample, this clonotype was seen many times. The J gene is TRBJ1-5, the V gene TRBV28; perhaps TRBD1 as D (6 bases). Trimming removed 2 bases at V and 3 bases at J, with 11 bases between. CDR3 length equals 15 residues. The germline gives CDR1 MDHEN, CDR2 SYDVKM. The CDR3 is CASSLGGATNQPQHF. The CDR3 bases are TGTGCCAGCAGTTTAGGGGGGGCGACCAATCAGCCCCAGCATTTT.

This clonotype has more than one count but fewer than ten. V and J are TRBV24-1 and TRBJ2-1; D tentatively fits TRBD1 or TRBD2 (5 bases each). The germline CDR1 and CDR2 sequences are KGHDR and SFDVKD. This CDR3 has 17 residues. V was shortened by 0 bases and J by 1 base, with 12 bases between the two germline ends. The CDR3 sequence is CATSDLSGRGSYNEQFF. In DNA, the CDR3 is TGTGCCACCAGTGATTTGTCGGGACGTGGATCCTACAATGAGCAGTTCTTC.